The source of this TCR beta chain is a study of OX40 agonist ivuxolimab in advanced cancers. Study as a whole: Prior anti-PD-1, anti-PD-L1 or anti-CTLA-4 therapy was allowed; roughly 40% had some. Study findings and constraints: More expanded clones were found, on average, in CD8+ than in CD4+ T cells. It was not determined which antigens were specifically recognized by the peripheral T cells that had undergone clonal expansion.

Produced via immunoSEQ multiplex PCR; TCRdb's table is partial and in-frame only. This sample has around 90,000 clones; approximately 87% occur once, and the top ten carry roughly 4%. For this clone: No antigen is known for it.

The sample here was CD4+ or CD8+ T cells sorted from blood, taken in a trial of the OX40 agonist ivuxolimab. The clonotype comes from an adult with an advanced solid tumor such as melanoma, head and neck, liver or kidney cancer.

The CDR3 loop is CASSLENRGLDEQFF. The CDR3 DNA reads as TGTGCCAGCAGCTTAGAGAACAGGGGGCTGGATGAGCAGTTCTTC. The chain joins TRBV11-2 to TRBJ2-1; 9 bases match TRBD1. The CDR3 is 15 amino acids. Germline loops: CDR1 SGHAT, CDR2 FQNNGV. With V trimmed by 0 bases and J by 8 bases, 5 bases remained unmatched.